A single sample gave rise to the 21 T cell receptor beta chains below, sequenced in a study of shared clonotypes between healthy human individuals (TCRdb year 2020). Library preparation employed the immunoSEQ multiplex PCR assay. Here the immuneACCESS table is served through TCRdb, limited to in-frame sequences with V and J called. Missing clones are a known gap in these copies; in checked studies unresolved V genes cover under half, and the rest lacks a known reason. The sample yields fewer than 130,000 clones; 67% were counted once. The top ten hold roughly 22% of the sample. The sequenced sample consisted of memory CD8+ T cells sorted from blood. The cell subset or site label of this sample denotes: CD45RO+ cells pooled with CCR7-negative TemRA cells. The source of these receptors is a woman in her 30s in good health.

This clone is a singleton in its sample. The V gene is TRBV29-1, the J gene TRBJ1-2; D unclear. CDR3 length: 11 residues. V lost 5 bases and J 4 bases, leaving 8 bases between the germline ends. CDR1 is SQVTM, CDR2 ANQGSEA, per germline. The CDR3 region has the DNA TGCAGCGTTTTGAGTATCTATGGCTACACCTTC. Amino acid sequence: CSVLSIYGYTF.

This rearrangement joins TRBV4-1 to TRBJ2-1; 11 bases fit TRBD2. CDR3 length equals 13 residues. Germline assignment: CDR1 MGHRA and CDR2 YSYEKL. J lost 9 bases, V lost 4 bases, and 2 bases had no gene match. CDR3 amino acids: CASSRTSGSEQFF. The CDR3 DNA sequence: TGCGCCAGCAGCCGAACTAGCGGGAGTGAGCAGTTCTTC.

The rearrangement joins TRBV25-1 to TRBJ2-7; perhaps TRBD2 as D (6 bases). The CDR3 has 15 amino acids. The ends were cut back, 4 bases at V and 0 bases at J, with 13 bases in the middle. CDR1 and CDR2 from the germline V gene are MGHDK and SYGVNS. CDR3 amino acids: CASSVTLADSYEQYF. CDR3 DNA sequence: TGTGCCAGCAGTGTTACATTAGCGGACTCCTACGAGCAGTACTTC.

This rearrangement joins TRBV28 to TRBJ1-3, with D tentatively TRBD1 (5 bases). The CDR3 extends over 16 amino acids. The V end was cut by 5 bases, the J end by 0 bases, with 14 bases between. Germline CDR1 reads MDHEN; CDR2 reads SYDVKM. The CDR3 here is CASSPPRQFSGNTIYF. The CDR3 coding sequence is TGTGCCAGCAGTCCCCCCCGACAGTTCTCTGGAAACACCATATATTTT.

This clone was detected many times. The chain carries TRBV11-3 and TRBJ1-1, with TRBD1 as a possible D gene (5 bases). V dropped 3 bases and J dropped 6 bases, with 20 bases sitting between them. CDR3 length: 16 residues. CDR1 and CDR2 (germline): SGHNT, YENEEA. In nucleotides, the CDR3 is TGTGCCAGCAGCTTCGTCCTGGGGGAGGGCATCTCTGAAGCTTTCTTT. This encodes CASSFVLGEGISEAFF. Looking up the rest from reference TRBV11-3 and TRBJ1-1 gives the full variable domain: EAGVVQSPRYKIIEKKQPVAFWCNPISGHNTLYWYLQNLGQGPELLIRYENEEAVDDSQLPKDRFSAERLKGVDSTLKIQPAELGDSAVYLCASSFVLGEGISEAFFGQGTRLTVV.

This clone was observed many times. This chain uses TRBV27 with TRBJ1-1; 10 positions agree with TRBD1. The ends lost 6 bases at V and 13 bases at J; junction bases unmatched: 8. The CDR3 has 12 amino acids. CDR1 MNHEY and CDR2 SMNVEV come from the germline V gene (reference sequence). Here the CDR3 DNA reads TGTGCCAGCAGCCCCGGGACAGGGGTTTATTTCTTT. Protein: CASSPGTGVYFF.

This sequence joins TRBV9 and TRBJ2-5, with 11 bases identical to TRBD2. Germline V gives CDR1 SGDLS, CDR2 YYNGEE. V gave up 3 bases and J gave up 3 bases; unmatched junction bases: 10. This CDR3 has 17 amino acids. In nucleotides, the CDR3 is TGTGCCAGCAGCGCAAATAAGGGGACTAGCGGAAAAGAGACCCAGTACTTC. This translates into CASSANKGTSGKETQYF.

This clone was counted between two and nine times. V and J are TRBV7-7 and TRBJ2-2; D is undetermined. V shed 1 base and J shed 2 bases, with 8 bases lying between them. The CDR3 covers 15 residues. From germline, CDR1 is SSHAT and CDR2 FNYEAQ (reference sequence). CDR3 sequence (DNA): TGTGCCAGCAGCTTAGGGCAGGATAACACCGGGGAGCTGTTTTTT. Translation: CASSLGQDNTGELFF.

This clone was detected only a few times. The CDR3 bases are TGTGCCAGTAGTAGATTGGAGGGGGCGCGGGAGACCCAGTACTTC. This gives the protein CASSRLEGARETQYF. The V and J genes are TRBV19 and TRBJ2-5; possibly TRBD1 for D (7 bases). V gave up 4 bases and J gave up 5 bases, with 17 bases separating them. The germline V gene has CDR1 LNHDA and CDR2 SQIVND (reference sequence). The CDR3 spans 15 residues.

The rearrangement uses TRBV9 and TRBJ2-2; 13 bases fit TRBD2. Germline loops: CDR1 SGDLS, CDR2 YYNGEE. The junction had 4 bases not matched to a gene; V was cut back by 2 bases and J by 0 bases. CDR3 length: 18 residues. Here the CDR3 reads CASSVGTSGASNTGELFF. Written as DNA, the CDR3 is TGTGCCAGCAGCGTCGGGACTAGCGGGGCCTCGAACACCGGGGAGCTGTTTTTT.

Details on this clone: This could be a read error, since a much larger clone is one nucleotide away. This chain joins TRBV13 and TRBJ2-7; D gene unclear. Trimming removed 0 bases at V and 4 bases at J, with 4 bases between. The germline V gene encodes CDR1 PRHDT and CDR2 FYEKMQ (reference sequence). CDR3 length: 12 amino acids. CDR3 DNA sequence: TGTGCCAGCAGCTTAGGCGGATACGAGCAGTACTTC. Translating it yields CASSLGGYEQYF.

The chain joins TRBV11-1 to TRBJ2-1; weak D call: TRBD2 (6 bases). This CDR3 region has 15 residues. Germline values: CDR1 SGHAT, CDR2 FQDESV (reference sequence). The V and J ends lost 1 base and 1 base respectively, with 8 bases between them. The CDR3 region has the DNA TGTGCCAGCAGCTTAGGGGGGAGGTCCTACAATGAGCAGTTCTTC. Translating it yields CASSLGGRSYNEQFF.

This clone was counted between two and nine times. The rearrangement uses TRBV5-1 and TRBJ1-5; D remains unclear. Trimming removed 0 bases at V and 5 bases at J, with 9 bases between. In germline, CDR1 is SGHRS, CDR2 YFSETQ. The CDR3 runs 14 residues. As DNA, the CDR3 is TGCGCCAGCAGCTTGGATGTCGGGTATCAGCCCCAGCATTTT. Its protein is CASSLDVGYQPQHF. The full variable domain, rest sourced from reference TRBV5-1 and TRBJ1-5, is KAGVTQTPRYLIKTRGQQVTLSCSPISGHRSVSWYQQTPGQGLQFLFEYFSETQRNKGNFPGRFSGRQFSNSRSEMNVSTLELGDSALYLCASSLDVGYQPQHFGDGTRLSIL.

This chain connects TRBV5-1 to TRBJ2-7; 11 bases agree with TRBD2. The germline gives CDR1 SGHRS, CDR2 YFSETQ. This CDR3 contains 16 residues. V shed 0 bases, J shed 3 bases, and the junction held 5 bases outside the gene matches. CDR3 nucleotide sequence: TGCGCCAGCAGCTTGGGGGGACTAGCGGCTTACTACGAGCAGTACTTC. Amino acids: CASSLGGLAAYYEQYF.

The chain combines TRBV10-3 with TRBJ2-6; no clear D gene. The length of the CDR3 is 16 residues. Germline loops: CDR1 ENHRY, CDR2 SYGVKD. V was shortened by 5 bases and J by 0 bases, with 11 bases between the two germline ends. The CDR3 DNA reads TGTGCCATCAGTCAGGACGCAGTCTCTGGGGCCAACGTCCTGACTTTC. Translating gives CAISQDAVSGANVLTF.

This chain links TRBV13 with TRBJ1-2; no clear D gene. Germline CDR1 is PRHDT and CDR2 is FYEKMQ (reference sequence). V was clipped by 5 bases and J by 7 bases, with 5 bases between them. This CDR3 is built from 10 residues. The CDR3 coding sequence is TGTGCCAGCAGCCTTTTTGGCTACACCTTC. Protein sequence: CASSLFGYTF.

This clone has ten or more counts. The V call is TRBV15, the J call TRBJ1-1; 8 bases are a match to TRBD1. The CDR3 covers 15 residues. Losses at the gene ends were 0 bases for V and 6 bases for J; bases not matched to a gene: 6. Germline CDR1 reads LNHNV; CDR2 reads YYDKDF (reference sequence). CDR3 nucleotides: TGTGCCACCAGCAGAGATCGGACAGGGAGGGCTGAAGCTTTCTTT. Encoded protein: CATSRDRTGRAEAFF.

V usage is TRBV28 and J usage is TRBJ2-5; D is possibly TRBD1 (7 bases). The J call could be wrong; TRBJ2-7 is a better fit for the DNA end. Looked up from germline, CDR1 is MDHEN and CDR2 is SYDVKM. CDR3 length: 14 residues. The CDR3 region has the DNA TGTGCCAGCAGTTTTTCTGGAGGGGGCAACGAGCAGTACTTC. Translated, it gives CASSFSGGGNEQYF.

The chain is built from TRBV4-1 and TRBJ2-5; 8 bases match TRBD2. Losses at the gene ends were 4 bases for V and 5 bases for J; bases not matched to a gene: 6. Germline CDR1 is MGHRA and CDR2 is YSYEKL. CDR3 length: 14 amino acids. CDR3 coding DNA: TGCGCCAGCAGCCTGATAGCGGGAAGCGAGACCCAGTACTTC. It encodes CASSLIAGSETQYF.

This clone was observed a handful of times. The rearrangement uses TRBV5-5 and TRBJ2-7; 7 nucleotides align to TRBD1. There are 13 residues in the CDR3. The V segment lost 3 bases and the J segment 2 bases; nucleotides outside the gene matches: 2. The germline V gene encodes CDR1 SGHKS and CDR2 YYEKEE (reference sequence). DNA for the CDR3: TGTGCCAGCAGCTGGGGACAGACCTACGAGCAGTACTTC. Protein: CASSWGQTYEQYF.

The chain uses TRBV6-4 and TRBJ2-2; 8 bases are a match to TRBD1. This CDR3 region has 15 residues. Germline V gene data show CDR1 as MRHNA and CDR2 as SNTAGT. The V segment lost 6 bases and the J segment 5 bases; nucleotides outside the gene matches: 8. CDR3 in DNA: TGTGCCAGCAGAGGAGGACAGGGAAGTACCGGGGAGCTGTTTTTT. It encodes CASRGGQGSTGELFF.